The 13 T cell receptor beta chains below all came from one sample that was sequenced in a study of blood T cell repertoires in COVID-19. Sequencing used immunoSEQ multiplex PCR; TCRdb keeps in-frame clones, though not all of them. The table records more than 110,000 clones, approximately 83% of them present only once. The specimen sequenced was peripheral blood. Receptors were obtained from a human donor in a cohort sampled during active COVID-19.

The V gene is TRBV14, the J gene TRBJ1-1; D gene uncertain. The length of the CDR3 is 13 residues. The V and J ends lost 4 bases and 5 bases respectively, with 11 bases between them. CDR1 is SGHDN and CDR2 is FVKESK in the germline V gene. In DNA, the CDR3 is TGTGCCAGCAGCCCAGGCCCGGGGACTGAAGCTTTCTTT. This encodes CASSPGPGTEAFF. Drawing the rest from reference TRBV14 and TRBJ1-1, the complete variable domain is EAGVTQFPSHSVIEKGQTVTLRCDPISGHDNLYWYRRVMGKEIKFLLHFVKESKQDESGMPNNRFLAERTGGTYSTLKVQPAELEDSGVYFCASSPGPGTEAFFGQGTRLTVV.

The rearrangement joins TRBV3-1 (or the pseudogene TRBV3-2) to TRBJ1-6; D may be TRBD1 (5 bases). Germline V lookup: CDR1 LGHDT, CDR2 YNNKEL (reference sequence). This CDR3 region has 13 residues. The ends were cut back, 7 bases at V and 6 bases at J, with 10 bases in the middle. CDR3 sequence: CASTTGSNSPLHF. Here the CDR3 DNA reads TGTGCCAGCACCACAGGTTCTAATTCACCCCTCCACTTT.

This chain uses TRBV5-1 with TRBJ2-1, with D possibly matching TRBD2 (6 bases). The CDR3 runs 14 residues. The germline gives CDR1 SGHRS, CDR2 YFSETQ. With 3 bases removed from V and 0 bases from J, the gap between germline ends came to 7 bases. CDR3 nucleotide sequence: TGCGCCAGCAGCTACGGGAGCTCCTACAATGAGCAGTTCTTC. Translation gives CASSYGSSYNEQFF.

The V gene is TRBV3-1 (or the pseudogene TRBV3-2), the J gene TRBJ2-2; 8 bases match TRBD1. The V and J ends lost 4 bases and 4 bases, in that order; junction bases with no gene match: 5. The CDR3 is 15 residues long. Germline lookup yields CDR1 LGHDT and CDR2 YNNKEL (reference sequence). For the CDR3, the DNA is TGTGCCAGCAGCCCTCAGGGGGCGGTCACCGGGGAGCTGTTTTTT. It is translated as CASSPQGAVTGELFF.

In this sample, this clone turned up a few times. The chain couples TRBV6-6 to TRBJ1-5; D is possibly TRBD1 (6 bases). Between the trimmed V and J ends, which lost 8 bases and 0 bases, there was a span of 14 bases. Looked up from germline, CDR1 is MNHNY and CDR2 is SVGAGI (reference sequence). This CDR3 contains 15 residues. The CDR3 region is CASDDRSFSNQPQHF. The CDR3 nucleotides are TGTGCCAGCGATGACAGGTCCTTTAGCAATCAGCCCCAGCATTTT.

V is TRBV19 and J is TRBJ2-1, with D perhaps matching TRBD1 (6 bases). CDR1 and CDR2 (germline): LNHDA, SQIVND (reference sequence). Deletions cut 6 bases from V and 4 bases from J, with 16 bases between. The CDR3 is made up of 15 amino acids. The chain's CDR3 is CASSPNRVGYNEQFF. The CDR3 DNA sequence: TGTGCCAGTAGCCCTAACAGGGTTGGGTACAATGAGCAGTTCTTC.

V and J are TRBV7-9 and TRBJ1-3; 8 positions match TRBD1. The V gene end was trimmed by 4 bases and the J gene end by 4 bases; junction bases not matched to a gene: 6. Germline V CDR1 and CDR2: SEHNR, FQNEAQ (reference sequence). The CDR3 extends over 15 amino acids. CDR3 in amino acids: CASSSSTGVGNTIYF. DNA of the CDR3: TGTGCCAGCAGCTCCTCGACAGGGGTAGGAAACACCATATATTTT.

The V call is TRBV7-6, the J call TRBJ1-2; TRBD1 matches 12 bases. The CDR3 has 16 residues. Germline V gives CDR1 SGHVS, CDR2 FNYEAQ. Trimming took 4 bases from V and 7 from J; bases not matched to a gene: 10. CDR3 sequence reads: CASSSSPGQGASGYTF. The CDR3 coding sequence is TGTGCCAGCAGCTCCAGTCCGGGACAGGGGGCGTCTGGCTACACCTTC.

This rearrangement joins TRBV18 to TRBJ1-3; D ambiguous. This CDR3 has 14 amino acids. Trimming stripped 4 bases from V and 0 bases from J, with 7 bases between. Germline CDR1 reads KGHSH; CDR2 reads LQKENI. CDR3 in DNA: TGTGCCAGCTCACGGGCGAGCTCTGGAAACACCATATATTTT. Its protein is CASSRASSGNTIYF. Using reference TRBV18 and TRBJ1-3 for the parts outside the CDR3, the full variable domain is NAGVMQNPRHLVRRRGQEARLRCSPMKGHSHVYWYRQLPEEGLKFMVYLQKENIIDESGMPKERFSAEFPKEGPSILRIQQVVRGDSAAYFCASSRASSGNTIYFGEGSWLTVV.

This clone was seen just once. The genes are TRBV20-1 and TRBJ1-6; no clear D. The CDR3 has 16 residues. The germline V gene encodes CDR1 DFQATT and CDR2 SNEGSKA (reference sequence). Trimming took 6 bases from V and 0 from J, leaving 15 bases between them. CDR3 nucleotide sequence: TGCAGTGCCAGTCAGGTGCTAAGCTCCTATAATTCACCCCTCCACTTT. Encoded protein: CSASQVLSSYNSPLHF.

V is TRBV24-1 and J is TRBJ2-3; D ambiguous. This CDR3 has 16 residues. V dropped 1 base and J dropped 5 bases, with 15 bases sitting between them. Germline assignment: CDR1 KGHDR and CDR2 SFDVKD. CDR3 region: CATSDFGGAARDTQYF. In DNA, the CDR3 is TGTGCCACCAGTGATTTTGGCGGCGCTGCCAGAGATACGCAGTATTTT.

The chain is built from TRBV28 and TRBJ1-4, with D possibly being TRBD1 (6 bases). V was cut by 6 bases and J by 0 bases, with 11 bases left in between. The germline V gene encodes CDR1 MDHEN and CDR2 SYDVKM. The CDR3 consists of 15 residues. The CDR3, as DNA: TGTGCCAGCAGGTGGGGGCCAACAACTAATGAAAAACTGTTTTTT. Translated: CASRWGPTTNEKLFF.

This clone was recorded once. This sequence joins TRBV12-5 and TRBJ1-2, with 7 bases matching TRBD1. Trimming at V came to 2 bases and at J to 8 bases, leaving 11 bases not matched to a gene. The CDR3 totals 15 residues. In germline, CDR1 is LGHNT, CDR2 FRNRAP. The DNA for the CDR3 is TGTGCTAGTGGTTTGTGGGACAGTCAGGCTAGGGGCTACACCTTC. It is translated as CASGLWDSQARGYTF.